Detailed here is one TCR beta chain. Its target is not known. In the sorted-subset replicate PCRs, 150 to 250 ng DNA, tens of thousands of T cell genomes, was used. Only in-frame clones appear in the TCRdb table, and some are missing; sequencing was by immunoSEQ multiplex PCR. This table holds about a million clones, 60% to 80% found once. The sample is drawn from a study of shared clonotypes between healthy human individuals. Regarding the study as a whole: The study generally estimated greater richness for naive than memory subsets. Only blood was sampled, and tissue TCR repertoires likely differ from blood ones. When compared with the clonotypes that were shared by all four sorted-subset donors, the non-shared clonotypes turned out to have lower generation probabilities.

The length of the CDR3 is 17 residues. CDR1 MDHEN and CDR2 SYDVKM come from the germline V gene. V lost 5 bases to trimming and J lost 4 bases; unmatched junction nucleotides: 15. The chain has TRBV28 and TRBJ1-2; 8 nucleotides agree with TRBD1. This receptor was taken from a young man in good health. Sequenced: memory CD4+ T cells sorted from blood. Subset defined: CD45RA-negative fraction. The CDR3 bases are TGTGCCAGCAGTCCACAACTGGGGGGACAGGTACCCTATGGCTACACCTTC. Translation: CASSPQLGGQVPYGYTF.